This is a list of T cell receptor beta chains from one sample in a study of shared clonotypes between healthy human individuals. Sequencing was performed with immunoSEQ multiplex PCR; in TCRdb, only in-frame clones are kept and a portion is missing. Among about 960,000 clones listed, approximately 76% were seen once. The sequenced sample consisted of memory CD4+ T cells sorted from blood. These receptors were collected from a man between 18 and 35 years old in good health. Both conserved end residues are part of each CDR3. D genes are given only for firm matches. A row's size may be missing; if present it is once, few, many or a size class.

CDR3: CSVGGDSSNQPQHF
DNA: TGCAGCGTGGGTGGGGACAGTAGCAATCAGCCCCAGCATTTT
J: TRBJ1-5
V: TRBV29-1
size: -
D: TRBD1

CDR3: CASSQGPTGQEIYGYTF
DNA: TGTGCCAGCAGCCAGGGGCCGACAGGGCAAGAAATTTATGGCTACACCTTC
J: TRBJ1-2
V: TRBV9
size: -
D: TRBD1

CDR3: CASSQDRRDTQYF
DNA: TGCGCCAGCAGCCAAGATAGGAGAGATACGCAGTATTTT
J: TRBJ2-3
V: TRBV4-3
size: -
D: -

CDR3: CASSPPGLRGEKLFF
DNA: TGTGCCAGCAGCCCCCCGGGGCTTAGGGGTGAAAAACTGTTTTTT
J: TRBJ1-4
V: TRBV16
size: -
D: -

CDR3: CASSEMGGNTGELFF
DNA: TGTGCCAGCAGTGAAATGGGGGGCAACACCGGGGAGCTGTTTTTT
J: TRBJ2-2
V: TRBV6-1
size: -
D: -

CDR3: CASSPPGRETQYF
DNA: TGTGCCAGCTCACCGCCGGGGAGAGAGACCCAGTACTTC
J: TRBJ2-5
V: TRBV18
size: -
D: -

CDR3: CASSGAGTGGLYGYTF
DNA: TGCGCCAGCAGTGGAGCCGGGACAGGGGGACTCTATGGCTACACCTTC
J: TRBJ1-2
V: TRBV10-2
size: -
D: TRBD1

CDR3: CAGQPGGGSYEQYF
DNA: TGTGCCGGCCAACCAGGGGGAGGCTCCTACGAGCAGTACTTC
J: TRBJ2-7
V: TRBV28
size: -
D: -

CDR3: CASSIDLSASSYEQYF
DNA: TGTGCCAGTAGTATAGATCTTTCAGCCAGCTCCTACGAGCAGTACTTC
J: TRBJ2-7
V: TRBV19
size: few
D: -

CDR3: CASSRDSAPSRGYTF
DNA: TGTGCCAGCAGCCGAGACAGCGCGCCTTCGAGGGGCTACACCTTC
J: TRBJ1-2
V: TRBV7-9
size: -
D: -

CDR3: CASRKTGLNEKLFF
DNA: TGTGCCAGCAGGAAGACAGGCCTTAATGAAAAACTGTTTTTT
J: TRBJ1-4
V: TRBV6-5
size: -
D: -

CDR3: CASSSSGGQTQYF
DNA: TGTGCCAGCAGTTCCTCAGGGGGGCAGACCCAGTACTTC
J: TRBJ2-5
V: TRBV27
size: -
D: -

CDR3: CASSRGQATNEKLFF
DNA: TGTGCCAGCAGTAGAGGACAGGCAACTAATGAAAAACTGTTTTTT
J: TRBJ1-4
V: TRBV6-1
size: few
D: TRBD1

CDR3: CASSQTGQDTEAFF
DNA: TGCGCCAGCAGCCAAACCGGACAGGACACTGAAGCTTTCTTT
J: TRBJ1-1
V: TRBV5-1
size: -
D: TRBD1

CDR3: CASSLDRGPYTQYF
DNA: TGTGCCAGCAGCCTCGACAGGGGGCCGTATACGCAGTATTTT
J: TRBJ2-3
V: TRBV7-2
size: many
D: TRBD1

CDR3: CASSQTTRTGITGELFF
DNA: TGTGCCAGCAGCCAGACTACGAGGACAGGGATCACCGGGGAGCTGTTTTTT
J: TRBJ2-2
V: TRBV14
size: -
D: TRBD1

CDR3: CASSERQVLNSPLHF
DNA: TGTGCCAGCAGCGAAAGACAGGTGTTGAATTCACCCCTCCACTTT
J: TRBJ1-6
V: TRBV7-2
size: -
D: -

CDR3: CASSAGQGGETQYF
DNA: TGTGCCAGCAGCGCGGGACAGGGCGGGGAGACCCAGTACTTC
J: TRBJ2-5
V: TRBV5-4
size: -
D: TRBD1

CDR3: CASVGGTNTEAFF
DNA: TGTGCCAGCGTCGGGGGTACCAACACTGAAGCTTTCTTT
J: TRBJ1-1
V: TRBV25-1
size: -
D: -

CDR3: CASSARRGSTDTQYF
DNA: TGTGCCAGCAGCGCGCGGCGGGGAAGCACAGATACGCAGTATTTT
J: TRBJ2-3
V: TRBV7-2
size: -
D: -

CDR3: CASSVEPGQREQYF
DNA: TGTGCCAGCAGCGTCGAGCCGGGACAGCGCGAGCAGTACTTC
J: TRBJ2-7
V: TRBV9
size: -
D: TRBD1

CDR3: CASSESPPRSTGELFF
DNA: TGTGCCAGCAGTGAATCCCCCCCCCGTTCCACCGGGGAGCTGTTTTTT
J: TRBJ2-2
V: TRBV2
size: -
D: -

CDR3: CASSVAGGLSSGANVLTF
DNA: TGTGCCAGTTCAGTAGCGGGGGGCCTTAGCTCTGGGGCCAACGTCCTGACTTTC
J: TRBJ2-6
V: TRBV2
size: -
D: TRBD2

CDR3: CASSWGGGGGEAFF
DNA: TGTGCCAGCAGTTGGGGAGGCGGAGGGGGTGAAGCTTTCTTT
J: TRBJ1-1
V: TRBV5-6
size: -
D: -

CDR3: CSVGRGSGATEAFF
DNA: TGCAGCGTTGGCCGAGGGTCCGGGGCAACTGAAGCTTTCTTT
J: TRBJ1-1
V: TRBV29-1
size: -
D: -

CDR3: CASSLQGLAGGVSYEQYF
DNA: TGCGCCAGCAGCTTGCAGGGACTAGCGGGAGGGGTATCCTACGAGCAGTACTTC
J: TRBJ2-7
V: TRBV5-1
size: -
D: TRBD2

CDR3: CASSVAGGREHTEAFF
DNA: TGTGCCAGCAGCGTCGCCGGGGGGAGAGAACACACTGAAGCTTTCTTT
J: TRBJ1-1
V: TRBV9
size: -
D: -

CDR3: CASNLAGQGYNEQFF
DNA: TGTGCCAGTAATCTTGCGGGACAGGGCTACAATGAGCAGTTCTTC
J: TRBJ2-1
V: TRBV19
size: -
D: TRBD1

CDR3: CASRGPGSDTQYF
DNA: TGTGCCAGCAGGGGGCCTGGGTCAGATACGCAGTATTTT
J: TRBJ2-3
V: TRBV6-6
size: -
D: -

CDR3: CASSSGLNTEAFF
DNA: TGTGCCAGCTCATCAGGGTTGAACACTGAAGCTTTCTTT
J: TRBJ1-1
V: TRBV18
size: -
D: -

CDR3: CASSPLGGSSYEQYF
DNA: TGTGCCAGCAGTCCACTAGGAGGGAGCTCCTACGAGCAGTACTTC
J: TRBJ2-7
V: TRBV5-5
size: -
D: -

CDR3: CASSRPGQGYCRETQYF
DNA: TGTGCCAGCAGCAGACCGGGACAGGGTTATTGTCGGGAGACCCAGTACTTC
J: TRBJ2-5
V: TRBV21-1
size: -
D: -

CDR3: CASSLRTGGYNSPLHF
DNA: TGTGCCAGCAGTTTAAGGACAGGGGGATATAATTCACCCCTCCACTTT
J: TRBJ1-6
V: TRBV28
size: -
D: TRBD1

CDR3: CASSLEIAGNNEQFF
DNA: TGCGCCAGCAGCTTGGAAATAGCGGGGAACAATGAGCAGTTCTTC
J: TRBJ2-1
V: TRBV5-1
size: -
D: TRBD2

CDR3: CASSSVTRRGNQPQHF
DNA: TGTGCCAGCAGTTCTGTTACACGACGTGGCAATCAGCCCCAGCATTTT
J: TRBJ1-5
V: TRBV6-6
size: -
D: -

CDR3: CASSFKVGDSPLHF
DNA: TGTGCCAGCAGTTTCAAGGTAGGGGATTCACCCCTCCACTTT
J: TRBJ1-6
V: TRBV6-6
size: few
D: -

CDR3: CASSLAGASGQPQHF
DNA: TGTGCCAGCAGCTTAGCAGGGGCGTCAGGGCAGCCCCAGCATTTT
J: TRBJ1-5
V: TRBV7-8
size: -
D: -

CDR3: CASSRPEGSGKTQYF
DNA: TGTGCCAGCAGCCGACCCGAGGGAAGTGGGAAGACCCAGTACTTC
J: TRBJ2-5
V: TRBV7-9
size: -
D: -

CDR3: CASSALDRGGTEAFF
DNA: TGTGCCAGCAGTGCCCTGGACAGGGGAGGAACTGAAGCTTTCTTT
J: TRBJ1-1
V: TRBV6-1
size: -
D: TRBD1

CDR3: CASSDQGANTEAFF
DNA: TGTGCCAGCAGTGATCAGGGCGCAAACACTGAAGCTTTCTTT
J: TRBJ1-1
V: TRBV2
size: -
D: -

CDR3: CASSEDTVVGAYGYTF
DNA: TGTGCCAGCAGTGAAGATACGGTAGTAGGAGCCTATGGCTACACCTTC
J: TRBJ1-2
V: TRBV2
size: -
D: -

CDR3: CATARANVLTF
DNA: TGTGCCACCGCCCGGGCCAACGTCCTGACTTTC
J: TRBJ2-6
V: TRBV19
size: few
D: -

CDR3: CASSFPGQSDEQYF
DNA: TGTGCCAGCAGCTTCCCGGGACAGAGTGACGAGCAGTACTTC
J: TRBJ2-7
V: TRBV7-8
size: -
D: TRBD1

CDR3: CASSSQTGQGYIQYF
DNA: TGTGCCAGCAGTTCACAGACGGGACAGGGGTACATTCAGTACTTC
J: TRBJ2-4
V: TRBV6-6
size: -
D: TRBD1

CDR3: CASSLSAGGVAGELFF
DNA: TGCGCCAGCAGCTTGTCGGCAGGGGGCGTCGCCGGGGAGCTGTTTTTT
J: TRBJ2-2
V: TRBV5-1
size: -
D: TRBD1

CDR3: CASSVLLAGGSNTQYF
DNA: TGCGCCAGCAGCGTCCTACTAGCGGGGGGGTCAAATACGCAGTATTTT
J: TRBJ2-3
V: TRBV5-1
size: -
D: TRBD2

CDR3: CASSSGTGATYGYTF
DNA: TGTGCCAGCAGTTCCGGGACAGGGGCCACTTATGGCTACACCTTC
J: TRBJ1-2
V: TRBV28
size: -
D: TRBD1

CDR3: CASSESGSGNTIYF
DNA: TGCGCCAGCAGTGAGTCCGGCTCTGGAAACACCATATATTTT
J: TRBJ1-3
V: TRBV10-1
size: -
D: -